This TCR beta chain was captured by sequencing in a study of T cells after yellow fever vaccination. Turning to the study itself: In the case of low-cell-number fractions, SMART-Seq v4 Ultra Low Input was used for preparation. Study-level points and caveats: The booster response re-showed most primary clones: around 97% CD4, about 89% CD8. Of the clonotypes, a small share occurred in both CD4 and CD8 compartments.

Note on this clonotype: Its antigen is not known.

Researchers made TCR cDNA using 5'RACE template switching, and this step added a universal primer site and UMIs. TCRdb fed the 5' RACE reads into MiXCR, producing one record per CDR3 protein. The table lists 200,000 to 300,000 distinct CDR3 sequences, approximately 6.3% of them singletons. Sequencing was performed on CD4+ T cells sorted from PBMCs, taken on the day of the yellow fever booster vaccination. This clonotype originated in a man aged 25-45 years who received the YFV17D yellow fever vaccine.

The CDR3 coding sequence is TGTGCCAGCAGTTTACCGGAAGGACTAGCGGGACCGAACACCGGGGAGCTGTTTTTT. It yields the protein CASSLPEGLAGPNTGELFF. The V and J genes are TRBV28 and TRBJ2-2; TRBD2 aligns across 12 bases. This CDR3 spans 19 amino acids. V was clipped by 2 bases and J by 0 bases; unmatched bases: 7. In germline, CDR1 is MDHEN, CDR2 SYDVKM.